This T cell receptor beta chain was identified during a study of T cells after yellow fever vaccination. Study background: Researchers used SMART-Seq v4 Ultra Low Input to prepare fractions that had low cell numbers. Whole-study findings and limits: The study found a weaker secondary response that peaked faster, day 5 versus 15. Subsequent to the booster, the majority of primary-vaccination clones reappeared (around 95% CD4, 70% to 90% CD8).

Ten or more counts support this clonotype. The antigen is unknown. Template switching with 5'RACE generated the TCR cDNA and added a universal primer site and UMIs. One entry per CDR3 protein, called by TCRdb with MiXCR from the 5' RACE reads. The sample includes about 320,000 distinct CDR3 sequences, around 12% of them seen just once. Trimming removed 3 bases at V and 13 bases at J, with 10 bases between. The CDR3 consists of 12 residues. From germline, CDR1 is MDHEN and CDR2 SYDVKM. The chain links TRBV28 to TRBJ1-6; unclear D gene. The sample in question was CD4+ T cells sorted from PBMCs, obtained 15 days after the yellow fever booster vaccination. The receptor was derived from a man younger than 35 who received the YFV17D yellow fever vaccine. This chain's CDR3 is CASSFPTSPLHF. CDR3 coding DNA: TGTGCCAGCAGTTTTCCTACTTCGCCCCTCCACTTT.